This T cell receptor beta chain was documented in a study of neurological immune-mediated disorders. The team produced cDNA through 5'RACE using 10-nucleotide random UMIs. MiXCR, run by TCRdb on the 5' RACE reads, gives a single entry per CDR3 protein. The table has 54,000 or so distinct CDR3 sequences, approximately 4% seen once. This CDR3 comprises 16 residues. Germline CDR1 SGHDT, CDR2 YYEEEE. Trimming removed 4 bases from V and 4 bases from J; junction bases left unmatched: 10. Study-level results: None of the CDR3 amino acid sequences in expanded clones turned up in more than one subject, which points to private repertoires in all groups.

This clonotype was seen ten or more times. The antigen is undetermined. The sequencing input was PBMCs. This TCR came from a woman in her twenties or thirties with multiple sclerosis. The V gene is TRBV5-6, the J gene TRBJ2-1, with TRBD2 matching 8 bases. The CDR3 reads CASSPGGGPLYNEQFF. CDR3 DNA: TGTGCCAGCAGCCCGGGGGGGGGTCCTCTGTACAATGAGCAGTTCTTC.